A single sample is the source of the 18 T cell receptor beta chains below, sequenced in a study of shared clonotypes between healthy human individuals. Assay: immunoSEQ multiplex PCR; the TCRdb copy retains only in-frame clones and omits some. The sample lists 2 million to 2.5 million clones, 85% to 95% occurring once. The source material was naive CD4+ T cells sorted from blood. The subset here: CD45RA+ positively selected. These receptors originate from a man between 18 and 29 years old in good health.

The chain recombines TRBV28 with TRBJ1-4; D gene uncertain. V was shortened by 5 bases and J by 7 bases, with 20 bases between the two germline ends. From germline, CDR1 is MDHEN and CDR2 SYDVKM. The CDR3 is 16 amino acids. CDR3 protein: CASSRALSLKGEKLFF. CDR3 DNA: TGTGCCAGCAGTCGGGCACTTAGTCTTAAGGGTGAAAAACTGTTTTTT. Looking up the rest from reference TRBV28 and TRBJ1-4 gives the full variable domain: DVKVTQSSRYLVKRTGEKVFLECVQDMDHENMFWYRQDPGLGLRLIYFSYDVKMKEKGDIPEGYSVSREKKERFSLILESASTNQTSMYLCASSRALSLKGEKLFFGSGTQLSVL.

A remark on this clone: Distinct nucleotide sequences in the sample also encode this CDR3. This chain uses TRBV7-9 with TRBJ1-1; 8 nucleotides match TRBD1. CDR1 and CDR2 from the germline V gene are SEHNR and FQNEAQ (reference sequence). The ends lost 5 bases at V and 0 bases at J; junction bases unmatched: 2. This CDR3 is 14 amino acids long. CDR3 DNA sequence: TGTGCCAGCAGCCGGACAGGGCTGAACACTGAAGCTTTCTTT. Protein: CASSRTGLNTEAFF.

On this clone: The identical CDR3 is also encoded by other nucleotide sequences in the sample. The chain is built from TRBV11-2 and TRBJ1-5, with D hard to call. Germline CDR1 is SGHAT and CDR2 is FQNNGV. The CDR3 length is 13 residues. V was shortened by 3 bases and J by 4 bases, with 7 bases between the two germline ends. The CDR3 region is CASSLGRNQPQHF. The CDR3 nucleotides are TGTGCCAGCAGCTTGGGGAGGAATCAGCCCCAGCATTTT.

The chain combines TRBV11-3 with TRBJ2-7; TRBD1 agrees at 10 bases. The V segment lost 1 base and the J segment 2 bases; nucleotides outside the gene matches: 2. This CDR3 region has 15 residues. Germline V lookup: CDR1 SGHNT, CDR2 YENEEA. The CDR3 loop is CASSLGGTGAYEQYF. The CDR3 DNA is TGTGCCAGCAGCTTAGGCGGGACAGGGGCCTACGAGCAGTACTTC.

The genes are TRBV6-1 and TRBJ2-7; possibly TRBD1 for D (6 bases). There are 14 residues in the CDR3. V was cut by 4 bases and J by 4 bases, with 14 bases left in between. The germline CDR1 and CDR2 sequences are MNHNS and SASEGT. In DNA form, the CDR3 reads TGTGCCAGCAGTGTTTTGGACAGCTCATACGAGCAGTACTTC. Protein product: CASSVLDSSYEQYF.

The chain joins TRBV28 to TRBJ2-5; D may be TRBD1 or TRBD2 (6 bases each). The V and J ends lost 4 bases and 0 bases respectively, with 18 bases between them. Germline V gene sequence: CDR1 MDHEN, CDR2 SYDVKM. This CDR3 has 17 amino acids. The CDR3 region is CASSSGVGWTNQETQYF. DNA for the CDR3: TGTGCCAGCAGTTCAGGGGTGGGATGGACTAACCAAGAGACCCAGTACTTC.

The chain links TRBV5-6 to TRBJ1-3, with a possible D match to TRBD1 (5 bases). CDR3 length equals 15 residues. Trimming took 0 bases from V and 3 from J, leaving 10 bases between them. Germline loops: CDR1 SGHDT, CDR2 YYEEEE. CDR3 DNA sequence: TGTGCCAGCAGCTTGGGGGGCTTCGGTGGAAACACCATATATTTT. Its translation: CASSLGGFGGNTIYF.

The chain is built from TRBV5-1 and TRBJ2-2; D is unclear. CDR3 length: 14 residues. Trimming pared 4 bases from V and 4 bases from J, leaving 11 bases between. Germline V gives CDR1 SGHRS, CDR2 YFSETQ. The CDR3 nucleotides read TGCGCCAGCAGCCAGACAAGGTCCACCGGGGAGCTGTTTTTT. Protein product: CASSQTRSTGELFF.

This sequence joins TRBV6-1 and TRBJ1-1; a possible D gene is TRBD1 (5 bases). This CDR3 spans 14 amino acids. Per the germline V gene, CDR1 is MNHNS and CDR2 is SASEGT. Trimming stripped 4 bases from V and 3 bases from J, with 12 bases between. The CDR3 nucleotides are TGTGCCAGCAGTGTTCAGGGCGGGTACACTGAAGCTTTCTTT. This sequence encodes CASSVQGGYTEAFF.

This sequence joins TRBV4-3 and TRBJ2-1, with 7 bases lining up with TRBD2. V shed 0 bases, J shed 4 bases, and the junction held 12 bases outside the gene matches. The CDR3 covers 18 residues. CDR1 LGHNA and CDR2 YSLEER come from the germline V gene. This CDR3 is CASSQEPNSGGGYNEQFF. The CDR3 DNA is TGCGCCAGCAGCCAAGAACCAAATTCGGGAGGAGGTTACAATGAGCAGTTCTTC.

The rearrangement uses TRBV5-4 and TRBJ2-7, with a tentative D call TRBD1 (6 bases). In germline, CDR1 is SGHNT, CDR2 YYREEE (reference sequence). The V end lost 2 bases, the J end lost 0 bases, and 9 bases lay between the germline ends. The CDR3 length is 14 residues. The CDR3 reads CASSLQGYSYEQYF. CDR3 bases: TGTGCCAGCAGCTTACAGGGATACTCCTACGAGCAGTACTTC.

The rearrangement joins TRBV28 to TRBJ1-1, with a tentative D call TRBD1 (5 bases). The germline CDR1 and CDR2 sequences are MDHEN and SYDVKM. There are 13 residues in the CDR3. Trimming left V 7 bases short and J 6 bases short, with 15 bases between. The CDR3 DNA reads TGTGCCAGCACCGGGGGGGTCCCCGCTGAAGCTTTCTTT. Translated: CASTGGVPAEAFF. Full variable domain (outside the CDR3, taken from reference TRBV28 and TRBJ1-1): DVKVTQSSRYLVKRTGEKVFLECVQDMDHENMFWYRQDPGLGLRLIYFSYDVKMKEKGDIPEGYSVSREKKERFSLILESASTNQTSMYLCASTGGVPAEAFFGQGTRLTVV.

V and J are TRBV10-2 and TRBJ2-7; TRBD1 matches 7 bases. The germline V gene encodes CDR1 WSHSY and CDR2 SAAADI. Trimming removed 5 bases from V and 7 bases from J; junction bases left unmatched: 14. The CDR3 has 15 residues. CDR3 residues: CASSSGTAIGEEQYF. The CDR3 DNA reads as TGCGCCAGCAGTTCCGGGACAGCTATAGGTGAGGAGCAGTACTTC.

Points on this clone: This sequence may be a read error, since a much larger clone differs from it by one base. The CDR3 DNA reads TGTGCCAGCAGTGAAACGCTTCTCGGGGGGCAACGGGAGCAGTACTTC. The encoded protein is CASSETLLGGQREQYF. This chain connects TRBV2 to TRBJ2-7; a weak D match, TRBD2 (7 bases). The CDR3 length is 16 residues. Trimming stripped 2 bases from V and 7 bases from J, with 21 bases between. The germline CDR1 and CDR2 sequences are SNHLY and FYNNEI.

This chain joins TRBV28 and TRBJ2-7; 12 nucleotides align to TRBD1. V trimming: 7 bases; J trimming: 5 bases; junction bases outside the gene matches: 6. CDR1 and CDR2 from the germline V gene are MDHEN and SYDVKM. This CDR3 is built from 14 residues. The CDR3: CASTRDRGHDEQYF. CDR3 nucleotide sequence: TGTGCCAGCACTCGGGACAGGGGGCACGACGAGCAGTACTTC.

The genes are TRBV5-1 and TRBJ1-4; 12 bases align to TRBD1. In germline, CDR1 is SGHRS, CDR2 YFSETQ. The junction had 8 bases not matched to a gene; V was cut back by 4 bases and J by 1 base. The CDR3 extends over 18 amino acids. CDR3 sequence: CASSSGTGGEKTNEKLFF. The CDR3 bases are TGCGCCAGCAGCAGCGGGACAGGGGGCGAGAAAACTAATGAAAAACTGTTTTTT.

The chain has TRBV4-1 and TRBJ2-5, with D tentatively TRBD2 (5 bases). The CDR3 runs to 15 residues. Germline-derived CDR1 and CDR2 are MGHRA and YSYEKL. V was pared by 4 bases and J by 7 bases, with 19 bases between. CDR3 in DNA: TGCGCCAGCAGCCCAAGCCGGACTCAAACCTGGACCCAGTACTTC. Translated: CASSPSRTQTWTQYF.

The chain combines TRBV5-6 with TRBJ1-1; D gene unclear. V lost 4 bases to trimming and J lost 7 bases, with 8 bases between them. Germline V gene sequence: CDR1 SGHDT, CDR2 YYEEEE. This CDR3 region has 11 residues. The CDR3 sequence is CASSRGGEAFF. In DNA, the CDR3 is TGTGCCAGCAGCAGAGGTGGTGAAGCTTTCTTT.